One T cell receptor (beta chain) is described in this entry. Its specificity is unknown. These data belong to a study of cytomegalovirus exposure and HLA in healthy donors. PCR employed 60 Vbeta and 13 Jbeta primers. Some clones are missing from TCRdb's copy, which holds only in-frame ones; the method was immunoSEQ multiplex PCR. The table includes over 50,000 clones, about 89% detected once. The CDR3 has 15 residues. The V gene end was trimmed by 4 bases and the J gene end by 4 bases; junction bases not matched to a gene: 9. Per germline, CDR1 MNHEY and CDR2 SMNVEV (reference sequence). Overall study findings and caveats: Analyses of presence and absence presupposed an approximately uniform sequencing depth across donors. Most TCR sequences proved rare, with some public TCRs found in many donors. The Asian-associated ancestry cluster reportedly had fewer N-insertions than the roughly 670-donor mean in a later analysis.

Sample: PBMCs. The chain links TRBV27 to TRBJ1-2, with 7 bases matching TRBD1. The origin of this receptor is a man aged 18 to 30 in good health and CMV-seronegative. The chain's CDR3 is CASSSGMRGLYGYTF. For the CDR3, the DNA is TGTGCCAGCAGTTCGGGCATGAGGGGGCTCTATGGCTACACCTTC.